Listed here are 9 T cell receptor beta chains from one sample, sequenced in a study of blood T cell repertoires in COVID-19. Repertoires were generated with immunoSEQ multiplex PCR, while TCRdb's copy carries only in-frame clones and drops some. The repertoire includes roughly 300,000 clones, more than 70% of them detected once, and 1.5% to 2% sits in the top ten. Input material: peripheral blood. The source of these receptors is a woman aged 45-65 years with acute or convalescent COVID-19.

The CDR3 nucleotides are TGTGCCAGCAGCCAAGAACGGTCAGGGCTGTTTCCCTACGAGCAGTACTTC. Translating it yields CASSQERSGLFPYEQYF. This rearrangement joins TRBV3-1 (or the pseudogene TRBV3-2) to TRBJ2-7; D possibly corresponds to TRBD1 (5 bases). The CDR3 runs to 17 residues. Per the germline V gene, CDR1 is LGHDT and CDR2 is YNNKEL (reference sequence). The V end lost 0 bases, the J end lost 2 bases, and 17 bases lay between the germline ends.

This clone was recorded a few times. This same CDR3 is encoded by further DNA sequences in the sample. The chain recombines TRBV28 with TRBJ2-1; 8 bases align to TRBD1. The CDR3 runs 13 residues. With V trimmed by 6 bases and J by 7 bases, 5 bases remained unmatched. CDR1 and CDR2 from the germline V gene are MDHEN and SYDVKM. The CDR3 protein is CASRPGGRNEQFF. The CDR3 DNA reads TGTGCCAGCAGGCCAGGGGGCAGGAATGAGCAGTTCTTC.

The genes are TRBV28 and TRBJ2-7; 9 bases match TRBD2. This CDR3 spans 17 amino acids. The V and J ends lost 8 bases and 3 bases, in that order; junction bases with no gene match: 17. Germline assignment: CDR1 MDHEN and CDR2 SYDVKM. The CDR3: CASWGALGAGGLYEQYF. Here the CDR3 DNA reads TGTGCCAGCTGGGGGGCCCTAGGGGCGGGAGGGCTCTACGAGCAGTACTTC.

The chain carries TRBV12-5 and TRBJ2-3, with 15 bases lining up with TRBD2. CDR1 and CDR2 (germline): LGHNT, FRNRAP. The CDR3 loop spans 16 amino acids. The V gene end was trimmed by 5 bases and the J gene end by 3 bases; junction bases not matched to a gene: 3. The CDR3 bases are TGTGCTAGTGGTCCCGGGACTAGCGGGAGGACAGATACGCAGTATTTT. It codes for CASGPGTSGRTDTQYF.

V usage is TRBV7-9 and J usage is TRBJ2-5; D remains unclear. Per germline, CDR1 SEHNR and CDR2 FQNEAQ (reference sequence). The CDR3 consists of 13 residues. The V gene lost 4 bases and the J gene lost 5 bases, with 11 bases spanning the gap. This chain's CDR3 is CASSSPEAETQYF. In nucleotides, the CDR3 is TGTGCCAGCAGCTCCCCCGAGGCGGAGACCCAGTACTTC.

This clone was seen a handful of times. The chain has TRBV27 and TRBJ2-5; 7 bases fit TRBD1. V lost 0 bases to trimming and J lost 5 bases; unmatched junction nucleotides: 3. The CDR3 contains 14 residues. Germline assignment: CDR1 MNHEY and CDR2 SMNVEV (reference sequence). CDR3 sequence (DNA): TGTGCCAGCAGTTTATCGTTCAGGGGGGAGACCCAGTACTTC. It encodes CASSLSFRGETQYF.

The CDR3 protein is CASSLVGGDREKLFF. DNA for the CDR3: TGTGCCAGCAGCCTTGTAGGGGGCGACCGTGAAAAACTGTTTTTT. The rearrangement joins TRBV28 to TRBJ1-4, with 7 bases fitting TRBD1. The CDR3 contains 15 residues. Trimming at V came to 6 bases and at J to 7 bases, leaving 11 bases not matched to a gene. CDR1 is MDHEN and CDR2 is SYDVKM in the germline V gene. Complete variable domain (other parts from reference TRBV28 and TRBJ1-4): DVKVTQSSRYLVKRTGEKVFLECVQDMDHENMFWYRQDPGLGLRLIYFSYDVKMKEKGDIPEGYSVSREKKERFSLILESASTNQTSMYLCASSLVGGDREKLFFGSGTQLSVL.

The V call is TRBV6-2 or TRBV6-3, the J call TRBJ1-5; tentative D call: TRBD1 (5 bases). Germline V gives CDR1 MNHEY, CDR2 SVGEGT. The CDR3 runs to 14 residues. The V gene lost 2 bases and the J gene lost 4 bases, with 9 bases spanning the gap. The CDR3 nucleotides read TGTGCCAGCAGTTACGTTAGGGGTAATCAGCCCCAGCATTTT. Protein sequence: CASSYVRGNQPQHF.

The chain uses TRBV5-1 and TRBJ1-4; a possible D gene is TRBD1 (5 bases). This CDR3 region has 14 residues. V lost 0 bases to trimming and J lost 6 bases, with 9 bases between them. The germline gives CDR1 SGHRS, CDR2 YFSETQ. In nucleotides, the CDR3 is TGCGCCAGCAGCTTGGCCCCCAGGGATGAAAAACTGTTTTTT. Translation: CASSLAPRDEKLFF.